Listed here are 22 T cell receptor beta chains from one sample, sequenced in a study of blood T cell repertoires in COVID-19. Profiling relied on immunoSEQ multiplex PCR, and the TCRdb table lists in-frame clones only, not all of them. The profile covers approximately 100,000 clones, with 75% to 90% appearing a single time and under 15% taken by the ten largest. Input material: peripheral blood. The receptor set was obtained from a human donor in a cohort sampled during active or convalescent COVID-19.

This chain links TRBV3-1 (or the pseudogene TRBV3-2) with TRBJ2-4, with 9 bases matching TRBD2. The CDR3 consists of 22 residues. V was pared by 7 bases and J by 0 bases, with 25 bases of the junction left unmatched. CDR1 is LGHDT, CDR2 YNNKEL, per germline (reference sequence). Here the CDR3 reads CASTGIGAGGSPPQLAKNIQYF. In nucleotides, the CDR3 is TGTGCCAGCACCGGAATAGGGGCGGGGGGGTCCCCCCCCCAATTAGCCAAAAACATTCAGTACTTC.

The rearrangement joins TRBV7-2 to TRBJ2-7, with TRBD1 matching over 9 bases. Losses at the gene ends were 5 bases for V and 4 bases for J; bases not matched to a gene: 6. Germline CDR1 and CDR2: SGHTA and FQGNSA. The CDR3 runs 14 residues. CDR3 bases: TGTGCCAGCAGCGTCGGGACAGGGTGGTACGAGCAGTACTTC. This sequence encodes CASSVGTGWYEQYF.

The rearrangement uses TRBV7-2 and TRBJ2-3; 10 nucleotides line up with TRBD2. Germline assignment: CDR1 SGHTA and CDR2 FQGNSA. Unmatched junction bases numbered 2, after V lost 5 bases and J lost 0 bases. This CDR3 spans 15 amino acids. The CDR3 protein is CASSQGLASTDTQYF. CDR3 nucleotides: TGTGCCAGCAGCCAGGGACTAGCGAGCACAGATACGCAGTATTTT.

This chain links TRBV7-9 with TRBJ2-1, with D maybe TRBD2 (6 bases). Germline V CDR1 and CDR2: SEHNR, FQNEAQ (reference sequence). The CDR3 runs to 15 residues. Trimming cost V 3 bases and J 3 bases, with 12 bases left between them. CDR3 residues: CASSFVRGDYNEQFF. CDR3 DNA: TGTGCCAGCAGCTTCGTCCGCGGGGACTACAATGAGCAGTTCTTC.

This chain links TRBV11-2 with TRBJ2-3; D may be TRBD1 (6 bases). Germline lookup yields CDR1 SGHAT and CDR2 FQNNGV. V was shortened by 4 bases and J by 5 bases, with 19 bases between the two germline ends. The CDR3 runs to 16 residues. The CDR3 nucleotides are TGTGCCAGCAGCTACCGGCTAGGACAGCCGGGAGATACGCAGTATTTT. It translates to CASSYRLGQPGDTQYF. The whole variable domain, filled in from reference TRBV11-2 and TRBJ2-3, reads EAGVAQSPRYKIIEKRQSVAFWCNPISGHATLYWYQQILGQGPKLLIQFQNNGVVDDSQLPKDRFSAERLKGVDSTLKIQPAKLEDSAVYLCASSYRLGQPGDTQYFGPGTRLTVL.

The chain is built from TRBV4-1 and TRBJ2-7; TRBD1 agrees at 7 bases. CDR1 MGHRA and CDR2 YSYEKL come from the germline V gene. Germline trimming cut 5 bases from V and 1 base from J; bases unmatched to any gene: 11. There are 16 residues in the CDR3. CDR3 amino acids: CASSSPEAGGSYEQYF. Here the CDR3 DNA reads TGCGCCAGCAGCTCTCCAGAGGCAGGGGGATCCTACGAGCAGTACTTC.

V gene TRBV24-1 combines with J gene TRBJ2-3, with a tentative D call TRBD2 (6 bases). This CDR3 is built from 14 residues. Germline-derived CDR1 and CDR2 are KGHDR and SFDVKD. V lost 7 bases and J 4 bases, leaving 14 bases between the germline ends. CDR3 in amino acids: CATSPRRDADTQYF. CDR3 bases: TGTGCCACCAGCCCCCGGAGGGACGCAGATACGCAGTATTTT.

This clone is large by share. The gene calls are TRBV9 and TRBJ2-6; the D gene is possibly TRBD2 (5 bases). Looked up from germline, CDR1 is SGDLS and CDR2 is YYNGEE. Trimming removed 4 bases from V and 2 bases from J, with 16 bases in between. The CDR3 is 17 residues long. This CDR3 reads CASSTPGNPTGANVLTF. The CDR3, as DNA: TGTGCCAGCAGCACCCCGGGGAACCCCACTGGGGCCAACGTCCTGACTTTC. Filled out from reference TRBV9 and TRBJ2-6, the complete variable domain reads DSGVTQTPKHLITATGQRVTLRCSPRSGDLSVYWYQQSLDQGLQFLIQYYNGEERAKGNILERFSAQQFPDLHSELNLSSLELGDSALYFCASSTPGNPTGANVLTFGAGSRLTVL.

This chain uses TRBV5-1 with TRBJ1-3; perhaps TRBD1 as D (5 bases). Trimming removed 1 base at V and 2 bases at J, with 16 bases between. The germline V gene has CDR1 SGHRS and CDR2 YFSETQ. The CDR3 is made up of 17 amino acids. CDR3 amino acids: CASSLSQGPGAGNTIYF. CDR3 DNA sequence: TGCGCCAGCAGCTTGAGTCAGGGCCCAGGAGCTGGAAACACCATATATTTT.

J is TRBJ1-3 and V is TRBV12-5; the D gene is possibly TRBD1 (5 bases). Looked up from germline, CDR1 is LGHNT and CDR2 is FRNRAP. V was pared by 3 bases and J by 3 bases, with 9 bases between. This CDR3 has 14 amino acids. CDR3 in amino acids: CASGLQGVGNTIYF. The CDR3 nucleotides are TGTGCTAGTGGTTTACAAGGGGTTGGAAACACCATATATTTT.

This clone has a handful of counts. This chain connects TRBV19 to TRBJ1-3; D is unclear. Germline V lookup: CDR1 LNHDA, CDR2 SQIVND (reference sequence). The V end was cut by 3 bases, the J end by 4 bases, with 13 bases between. The length of the CDR3 is 15 residues. CDR3 region: CASSIGEFGGNTIYF. CDR3 coding DNA: TGTGCCAGTAGTATCGGGGAGTTTGGCGGAAACACCATATATTTT.

This chain connects TRBV19 to TRBJ2-2, with D tentatively TRBD1 (6 bases). Trimming took off 6 bases at V and 7 bases at J, with 15 bases between the two ends. In germline, CDR1 is LNHDA, CDR2 SQIVND (reference sequence). The CDR3 spans 14 residues. CDR3 in amino acids: CASSILQGSGELFF. CDR3 bases: TGTGCCAGTAGCATATTACAGGGTAGCGGGGAGCTGTTTTTT. The whole variable domain, remainder taken from reference TRBV19 and TRBJ2-2, is DGGITQSPKYLFRKEGQNVTLSCEQNLNHDAMYWYRQDPGQGLRLIYYSQIVNDFQKGDIAEGYSVSREKKESFPLTVTSAQKNPTAFYLCASSILQGSGELFFGEGSRLTVL.

The V call is TRBV6-5, the J call TRBJ1-2; D might be TRBD1 (5 bases). The CDR3 extends over 14 amino acids. The V gene's germline CDR1 is MNHEY and CDR2 SVGAGI. V lost 5 bases and J 6 bases, leaving 16 bases between the germline ends. For the CDR3, the DNA is TGTGCCAGCAGTACTGCAGGGAGGGTAAATGGCTACACCTTC. Translating gives CASSTAGRVNGYTF.

This clone was seen more than once but under ten times. The chain carries TRBV29-1 and TRBJ2-7; 8 bases are a match to TRBD1. V gave up 5 bases and J gave up 6 bases; unmatched junction bases: 9. In germline, CDR1 is SQVTM, CDR2 ANQGSEA. The CDR3 length is 13 residues. The CDR3 nucleotides read TGCAGCGTTATTGACAGGGGCAACGGCGAGCAGTACTTC. Its translation is CSVIDRGNGEQYF.

The CDR3 coding sequence is TGCAGCGTTGTCGAGGGAAATAGCAATCAGCCCCAGCATTTT. Amino acids: CSVVEGNSNQPQHF. The rearrangement joins TRBV29-1 to TRBJ1-5; D remains ambiguous. Per the germline V gene, CDR1 is SQVTM and CDR2 is ANQGSEA. This CDR3 has 14 residues. With 4 bases removed from V and 0 bases from J, the gap between germline ends came to 10 bases.

The chain joins TRBV7-2 to TRBJ1-6; no firm D call. Trimming removed 5 bases from V and 6 bases from J, with 11 bases in between. Germline values: CDR1 SGHTA, CDR2 FQGNSA. The CDR3 sequence is 14 residues long. CDR3 sequence reads: CASSPGPGNSPLHF. Here the CDR3 DNA reads TGTGCCAGCAGCCCCGGTCCGGGTAATTCACCCCTCCACTTT.

This chain links TRBV7-8 with TRBJ1-4; weak D call: TRBD1 (6 bases). The germline CDR1 and CDR2 sequences are SGHVS and FQNEAQ. V lost 5 bases, J lost 7 bases, and 14 bases lay in between. This CDR3 region has 14 residues. The CDR3: CASSLDSMIEKLFF. As DNA, the CDR3 is TGTGCCAGCAGCCTGGACAGTATGATTGAAAAACTGTTTTTT. Together with reference TRBV7-8 and TRBJ1-4, the CDR3 gives the full variable domain: GAGVSQSPRYKVAKRGQDVALRCDPISGHVSLFWYQQALGQGPEFLTYFQNEAQLDKSGLPSDRFFAERPEGSVSTLKIQRTQQEDSAVYLCASSLDSMIEKLFFGSGTQLSVL.

This chain links TRBV12-3 or TRBV12-4 with TRBJ1-1, with no clear D. This CDR3 contains 12 residues. Trimming took off 8 bases at V and 6 bases at J, with 13 bases between the two ends. CDR3 sequence reads: CASAPGTPEAFF. The DNA for the CDR3 is TGTGCCAGCGCCCCAGGTACCCCTGAAGCTTTCTTT.

V and J are TRBV5-6 and TRBJ2-1; TRBD1 aligns across 8 bases. J was trimmed by 4 bases and V by 4 bases; bases with no gene match: 10. Germline loops: CDR1 SGHDT, CDR2 YYEEEE. The CDR3 consists of 16 residues. The CDR3 sequence: CASSAQTGAGYNEQFF. The DNA for the CDR3 is TGTGCCAGCAGCGCCCAGACAGGGGCGGGGTACAATGAGCAGTTCTTC.

The chain joins TRBV10-3 to TRBJ1-6; possibly TRBD1 for D (5 bases). Trimming took 6 bases from V and 4 from J, leaving 10 bases between them. The CDR3 runs 14 residues. In germline, CDR1 is ENHRY, CDR2 SYGVKD. CDR3 nucleotide sequence: TGTGCCATCAGGGACACCATGTATAATTCACCCCTCCACTTT. Protein: CAIRDTMYNSPLHF.

J is TRBJ2-3 and V is TRBV28, with 8 positions matching TRBD2. Germline V gene lookup returns CDR1 MDHEN and CDR2 SYDVKM. Trimming took 3 bases from V and 5 from J; bases not matched to a gene: 10. The CDR3 spans 16 residues. The CDR3 DNA reads as TGTGCCAGCAGTTTCCCAGTTGCGGGGGGATTAGATACGCAGTATTTT. It translates to CASSFPVAGGLDTQYF.

CDR3 sequence reads: CASSGGQGNQPQHF. Written as DNA, the CDR3 is TGTGCCAGTAGTGGAGGACAGGGCAATCAGCCCCAGCATTTT. The chain links TRBV19 to TRBJ1-5, with 7 bases lining up with TRBD1. CDR3 length: 14 amino acids. Germline loops: CDR1 LNHDA, CDR2 SQIVND (reference sequence). After removal of 5 bases from V and 2 bases from J, the junction contained 3 bases not matched to a gene.